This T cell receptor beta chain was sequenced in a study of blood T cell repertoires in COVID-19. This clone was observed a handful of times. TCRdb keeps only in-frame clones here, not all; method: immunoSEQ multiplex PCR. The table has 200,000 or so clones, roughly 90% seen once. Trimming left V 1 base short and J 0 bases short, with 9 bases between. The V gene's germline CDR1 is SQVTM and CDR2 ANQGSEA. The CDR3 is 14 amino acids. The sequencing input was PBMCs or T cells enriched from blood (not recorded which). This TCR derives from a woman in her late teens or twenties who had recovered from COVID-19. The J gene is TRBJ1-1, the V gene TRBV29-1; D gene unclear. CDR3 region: CSVEGNFMNTEAFF. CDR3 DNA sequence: TGCAGCGTTGAAGGAAACTTCATGAACACTGAAGCTTTCTTT. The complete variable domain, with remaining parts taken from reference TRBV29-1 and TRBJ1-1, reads SAVISQKPSRDICQRGTSLTIQCQVDSQVTMMFWYRQQPGQSLTLIATANQGSEATYESGFVIDKFPISRPNLTFSTLTVSNMSPEDSSIYLCSVEGNFMNTEAFFGQGTRLTVV.